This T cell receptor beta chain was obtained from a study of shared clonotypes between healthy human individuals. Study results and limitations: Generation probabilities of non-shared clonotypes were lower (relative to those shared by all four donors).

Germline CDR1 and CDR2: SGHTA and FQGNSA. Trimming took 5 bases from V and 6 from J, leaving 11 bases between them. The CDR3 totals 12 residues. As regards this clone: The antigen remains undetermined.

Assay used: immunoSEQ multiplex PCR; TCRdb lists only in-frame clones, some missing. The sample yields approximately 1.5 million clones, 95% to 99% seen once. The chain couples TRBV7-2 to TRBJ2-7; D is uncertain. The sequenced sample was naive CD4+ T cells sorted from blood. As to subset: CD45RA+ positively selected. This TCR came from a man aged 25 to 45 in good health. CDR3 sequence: CASSPFKGEQYF. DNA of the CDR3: TGTGCCAGCAGCCCATTTAAGGGCGAGCAGTACTTC.